In its sample, the clone carrying this T cell receptor beta chain was seen once. What it recognizes is unknown. Profiling relied on immunoSEQ multiplex PCR, and the TCRdb table lists in-frame clones only, not all of them. The sample has some 150,000 clones, roughly nine tenths seen once. Trimming stripped 0 bases from V and 0 bases from J, with 13 bases between. Germline-derived CDR1 and CDR2 are LGHDT and YNNKEL (reference sequence). CDR3 length: 17 residues. The sample is drawn from a study of T cell responses to AZD1222 COVID-19 vaccine. Findings and limits, study-wide: Clonal diversity may have been underestimated, and the donors were mostly white British, with more females than males. Only a handful of AZD1222 recipients, roughly 6 in all, had baseline seropositivity.

The specimen was peripheral blood, collected on day 0 of AZD1222 vaccination. The chain has TRBV3-1 (or the pseudogene TRBV3-2) and TRBJ2-3, with TRBD2 as a possible D gene (6 bases). This TCR was recovered from an adult in good health. As DNA, the CDR3 is TGTGCCAGCAGCCAAGACATACTAGCCTCTAGCACAGATACGCAGTATTTT. Translated: CASSQDILASSTDTQYF.